Given below is one T cell receptor beta chain in context. The antigen remains undetermined. This entry belongs to a study of blood T cells in healthy people across ages. Background on the study: Template switching retrieved approximately one barcoded beta molecule for each two T cells. Broader study findings: Among T cells, TCR beta diversity per million cells dropped roughly linearly as age rose.

Researchers report isolating at least 6.5 million PBMCs per sample. The CDR3 contains 13 residues. V lost 5 bases to trimming and J lost 6 bases, with 11 bases between them. Then a second PCR, running about 6 to 12 cycles, was carried out with a sample-barcoded 5' primer and a J-beta primer mix. Each of the cDNA molecules was tagged by a template-switch adaptor with 12 random nucleotides. From the 5' RACE reads, TCRdb called clonotypes with MiXCR, one entry per CDR3 protein. The data contain hundreds of thousands of distinct CDR3 sequences, under 50% of them seen just once; the ten biggest clones take up around 15%.

The source material was blood. This sequence originates from a man aged 30-40 years in good health. This chain uses TRBV12-3 or TRBV12-4 with TRBJ1-5; a weak D match, TRBD1 (5 bases). The CDR3 region has the DNA TGTGCCAGCAGTCCAGGGATCGGTCAGCCCCAGCATTTT. This encodes CASSPGIGQPQHF.